The TCR beta chain under discussion was sequenced for a study of T cells after yellow fever vaccination. Study-wide results and limits: Abundant bulk-population clonotypes could contaminate the FACS-sorted repertoires.

The V gene end was trimmed by 5 bases and the J gene end by 7 bases; junction bases not matched to a gene: 8. This CDR3 spans 14 amino acids. Germline V gene sequence: CDR1 SGHTA, CDR2 FQGNSA. Only a few counts were recorded for this clonotype. Its antigen is unknown. TCRdb re-derived calls from the 5' RACE reads in MiXCR, one entry per CDR3 protein. The sample records 450,000 to 550,000 distinct CDR3 sequences, over 15% being singletons. The receptor was isolated from a man in his thirties or forties who received the YFV17D yellow fever vaccine. The J gene is TRBJ2-1, the V gene TRBV7-2, with TRBD1 matching over 7 bases. The source material was PBMCs, sampled 15 days after the yellow fever booster vaccination. The CDR3: CASSPQGWRNEQFF. CDR3 bases: TGTGCCAGCAGCCCACAGGGGTGGAGGAATGAGCAGTTCTTC.